The sequence of this TCR beta chain was determined in a study of cytomegalovirus exposure and HLA in healthy donors. Study-level points and caveats: TCR beta chains associated with HLA were, in a later analysis, more clonally expanded than equally common others. In a later analysis, CMV-associated beta chains were mostly HLA-associated, it appeared.

A note on this clone: Its antigen is undetermined.

PCR used 60 Vbeta primers and 13 Jbeta primers. TCRdb keeps only in-frame clones here, not all; method: immunoSEQ multiplex PCR. This table has around 140,000 clones, around 65% appearing once. Trimming took off 4 bases at V and 1 base at J, with 12 bases between the two ends. The germline gives CDR1 SGHRS, CDR2 YFSETQ. The CDR3 runs to 15 residues. The chain employs TRBV5-1 and TRBJ2-1; D might be TRBD2 (6 bases). The sample comprised PBMCs. This TCR came from a woman aged 55-69 years in good health and CMV-seronegative. The CDR3 nucleotides are TGCGCCAGCAGCATTAGCGGTGTTTCCTACAATGAGCAGTTCTTC. Encoded protein: CASSISGVSYNEQFF.